These T cell receptor beta chains were read from a single sample in a study of blood T cells in healthy people across ages. TCRdb redid the calling of the 5' RACE reads with MiXCR, one entry per CDR3 protein. Here the sample spans about 590,000 distinct CDR3 sequences, roughly 30% being singletons. Sequenced sample: blood. All receptors come from a woman over 75 in good health. Each CDR3 is given with its conserved first and last residue. Fields, in order: V gene, J gene, CDR3 length, D gene, clone size, CDR3 protein, CDR3 DNA. The D gene is left open where the match is weak. Size is omitted from some rows. Given values are once, few, many or a class for expanded clones.

>TRBV9|TRBJ1-2|14|TRBD1|.
CASSVEGTVFSGTF
TGTGCCAGCAGCGTAGAAGGGACAGTGTTTTCGGGCACCTTC
>TRBV14|TRBJ1-1|17|TRBD1|.
CASSPRTGGVVGTEAFF
TGTGCCAGCAGCCCTCGGACAGGGGGCGTGGTGGGCACTGAAGCTTTCTTT
>TRBV7-6|TRBJ2-7|13|.|.
CACNLDSDYEQYF
TGTGCCTGCAACTTAGACTCTGATTACGAGCAGTACTTC
>TRBV29-1|TRBJ2-3|17|TRBD1|.
CSVVGQGGSTSTDTQYF
TGCAGCGTTGTTGGACAGGGTGGTTCGACTAGCACAGATACGCAGTATTTT
>TRBV9|TRBJ2-1|13|.|few
CASSGSLGNEQFF
TGTGCCAGCAGCGGGAGTCTGGGCAATGAGCAGTTCTTC
>TRBV25-1|TRBJ2-2|14|TRBD1|.
CASRNRGDTGELFF
TGTGCCAGCAGAAACAGGGGCGACACCGGGGAGCTGTTTTTT
>TRBV6-5|TRBJ2-7|11|.|.
CASTGTREQYF
TGTGCCAGCACTGGGACACGGGAGCAGTACTTC
>TRBV9|TRBJ2-1|17|TRBD2|many
CASSVLSGPTGGNEQFF
TGTGCCAGCAGCGTACTATCAGGACCCACGGGAGGGAATGAGCAGTTCTTC
>TRBV7-2|TRBJ1-2|14|.|few
CASSRKGLHYGYTF
TGTGCCAGCAGCCGGAAAGGCCTCCACTATGGCTACACCTTC
>TRBV7-2|TRBJ2-3|15|.|few
CASSLPTGSTDTQYF
TGTGCCAGCAGCTTACCTACGGGGAGTACAGATACGCAGTATTTT
>TRBV20-1|TRBJ2-2|15|.|few
CSARAPRSHTGELFF
TGCAGTGCTAGAGCCCCACGAAGTCACACCGGGGAGCTGTTTTTT
>TRBV3-1|TRBJ2-5|15|TRBD2|few
CASSSRGVRQETQYF
TGTGCCAGCAGCTCGCGGGGGGTCCGACAAGAGACCCAGTACTTC